These T cell receptor beta chains were read from a single sample in a study of blood T cell repertoires in COVID-19. Sequencing was performed with immunoSEQ multiplex PCR; in TCRdb, only in-frame clones are kept and a portion is missing. The sample contains approximately 100,000 clones, roughly nine tenths of which appear only once. Source material: peripheral blood. The receptors derive from a woman of 80 years or more with acute or convalescent COVID-19. Each CDR3 is given with its conserved first and last residue. The order of the fields is CDR3 DNA, CDR3 protein, D gene, V gene, J gene, clone size. D genes are given only for firm matches. Some rows mark clone size as missing; the rest say once, few, many or name a class of expanded clone.

CDR3 DNA: TGTGCCAGCAGCACATGGACAGGGTTCACAGATACGCAGTATTTT
CDR3 protein: CASSTWTGFTDTQYF
D gene: TRBD1
V gene: TRBV7-9
J gene: TRBJ2-3
clone size: .

CDR3 DNA: TGTGCCAGCTCCAATCAGGGGGCTTTCGGCTACACCTTC
CDR3 protein: CASSNQGAFGYTF
D gene: TRBD1
V gene: TRBV18
J gene: TRBJ1-2
clone size: .

CDR3 DNA: TGTGCCAGCTCACCACAGGGCTCGCCGGGGAGGGACTATGGCTACACCTTC
CDR3 protein: CASSPQGSPGRDYGYTF
D gene: .
V gene: TRBV18
J gene: TRBJ1-2
clone size: .

CDR3 DNA: TGTGCCAGCAGCTCGCCGGGACTAGCATACTATACGCAGTATTTT
CDR3 protein: CASSSPGLAYYTQYF
D gene: TRBD2
V gene: TRBV5-4
J gene: TRBJ2-3
clone size: .

CDR3 DNA: TGTGCCAGCAGCTCAAGGACTAGCGGGGGGGCCGGCTGGTTGAACGAGCAGTACTTC
CDR3 protein: CASSSRTSGGAGWLNEQYF
D gene: TRBD2
V gene: TRBV7-6
J gene: TRBJ2-7
clone size: .

CDR3 DNA: TGTGCCAGCAGCTTATCTAGCGAAAAGCAGTTCTTC
CDR3 protein: CASSLSSEKQFF
D gene: .
V gene: TRBV7-2
J gene: TRBJ2-1
clone size: .

CDR3 DNA: TGTGCCAGCAGCCCCGGGTGGCCGCTTTACGAGCAGTACTTC
CDR3 protein: CASSPGWPLYEQYF
D gene: .
V gene: TRBV27
J gene: TRBJ2-7
clone size: .

CDR3 DNA: TGTGCCAGCAGCTTGTTGGCGGGGGGGACGAACACCGGGGAGCTGTTTTTT
CDR3 protein: CASSLLAGGTNTGELFF
D gene: TRBD2
V gene: TRBV11-2
J gene: TRBJ2-2
clone size: .

CDR3 DNA: TGTGCCAGCAGCTTAGCAGACAGACTGGCCTACGAGCAGTACTTC
CDR3 protein: CASSLADRLAYEQYF
D gene: .
V gene: TRBV7-2
J gene: TRBJ2-7
clone size: .

CDR3 DNA: TGTGCCAGCTCACCGGTGACAGGGGGTATCGGAAACACCATATATTTT
CDR3 protein: CASSPVTGGIGNTIYF
D gene: TRBD1
V gene: TRBV18
J gene: TRBJ1-3
clone size: .

CDR3 DNA: TGTGCCAGCACGGGACAGGGCAATCAGCCCCAGCATTTT
CDR3 protein: CASTGQGNQPQHF
D gene: TRBD1
V gene: TRBV12-3/TRBV12-4
J gene: TRBJ1-5
clone size: .

CDR3 DNA: TGTGCCAGCAGCCGCAAACAGGGGTACGAGCAGTACTTC
CDR3 protein: CASSRKQGYEQYF
D gene: TRBD1
V gene: TRBV7-6
J gene: TRBJ2-7
clone size: .

CDR3 DNA: TGTGCCAGCAGCCCGGGACAGGCGGGTCAGCCCCAGCATTTT
CDR3 protein: CASSPGQAGQPQHF
D gene: TRBD1
V gene: TRBV4-2
J gene: TRBJ1-5
clone size: .

CDR3 DNA: TGTGCCAGCAGCTTATACACGGGGGTTGTGACAGATACGCAGTATTTT
CDR3 protein: CASSLYTGVVTDTQYF
D gene: .
V gene: TRBV7-8
J gene: TRBJ2-3
clone size: .

CDR3 DNA: TGTGCCAGCAGCGAACAGGGTGGGACTGAAGCTTTCTTT
CDR3 protein: CASSEQGGTEAFF
D gene: .
V gene: TRBV7-9
J gene: TRBJ1-1
clone size: once

CDR3 DNA: TGCAGCGTTCGGACTAGCGGGGGTTATACGCAGTATTTT
CDR3 protein: CSVRTSGGYTQYF
D gene: TRBD2
V gene: TRBV29-1
J gene: TRBJ2-3
clone size: once

CDR3 DNA: TGCGCCAGCAGCCACAACTATCCGGGGTCAGATAATTCACCCCTCCACTTT
CDR3 protein: CASSHNYPGSDNSPLHF
D gene: .
V gene: TRBV4-1
J gene: TRBJ1-6
clone size: .

CDR3 DNA: TGTGCCAGCAGCTTAGTGGCTTTACCTAGCACAGATACGCAGTATTTT
CDR3 protein: CASSLVALPSTDTQYF
D gene: .
V gene: TRBV7-9
J gene: TRBJ2-3
clone size: .

CDR3 DNA: TGTGCCAGCAGCCAGGACAGGGGTGGAAACACCATATATTTT
CDR3 protein: CASSQDRGGNTIYF
D gene: TRBD1
V gene: TRBV3-1/TRBV3-2
J gene: TRBJ1-3
clone size: .

CDR3 DNA: TGCGCCAGCCCGGAGACAGGCCGTTCCTTC
CDR3 protein: CASPETGRSF
D gene: .
V gene: TRBV5-1
J gene: TRBJ2-7
clone size: .

CDR3 DNA: TGTGCCAGTAGTATGGTCGGTTATTCACCCCTCCACTTT
CDR3 protein: CASSMVGYSPLHF
D gene: .
V gene: TRBV19
J gene: TRBJ1-6
clone size: few

CDR3 DNA: TGTGCCAGCAGCTGGCCGAGCACAGATACGCAGTATTTT
CDR3 protein: CASSWPSTDTQYF
D gene: .
V gene: TRBV7-9
J gene: TRBJ2-3
clone size: .

CDR3 DNA: TGTGCCAGCAGTCTCGACAGGAGTAACACCGGGGAGCTGTTTTTT
CDR3 protein: CASSLDRSNTGELFF
D gene: .
V gene: TRBV7-7
J gene: TRBJ2-2
clone size: .

CDR3 DNA: TGTGCCAGCAGCTTAGGGGCTTACACCGGGGAGCTGTTTTTT
CDR3 protein: CASSLGAYTGELFF
D gene: .
V gene: TRBV5-6
J gene: TRBJ2-2
clone size: .

CDR3 DNA: TGTGCCAGCAGCACACAGGGGGCGGATGGAAACACCATATATTTT
CDR3 protein: CASSTQGADGNTIYF
D gene: TRBD1
V gene: TRBV11-2
J gene: TRBJ1-3
clone size: once

CDR3 DNA: TGTGCCAGCAGCCGACTTAGCGGGACTAGCACAGATACGCAGTATTTT
CDR3 protein: CASSRLSGTSTDTQYF
D gene: TRBD2
V gene: TRBV3-1/TRBV3-2
J gene: TRBJ2-3
clone size: .

CDR3 DNA: TGTGCCAGCAGTTTGGGCACCCCCGGTCCTGGCTACACCTTC
CDR3 protein: CASSLGTPGPGYTF
D gene: .
V gene: TRBV6-5
J gene: TRBJ1-2
clone size: .

CDR3 DNA: TGTGCCAGCAGCTTACTCCAAGAGACCCAGTACTTC
CDR3 protein: CASSLLQETQYF
D gene: .
V gene: TRBV7-3
J gene: TRBJ2-5
clone size: .

CDR3 DNA: TGTGCCAGCAGTAGGACAGGTTCTGGAAACACCATATATTTT
CDR3 protein: CASSRTGSGNTIYF
D gene: TRBD1
V gene: TRBV6-5
J gene: TRBJ1-3
clone size: .

CDR3 DNA: TGTGCCAGCAGTTTGGAGGCGCGGGGTGAAAAACTGTTTTTT
CDR3 protein: CASSLEARGEKLFF
D gene: .
V gene: TRBV27
J gene: TRBJ1-4
clone size: .

CDR3 DNA: TGCGCCAGCTCTCAGGGGACAGTAAACTATGGCTACACCTTC
CDR3 protein: CASSQGTVNYGYTF
D gene: TRBD1
V gene: TRBV4-1
J gene: TRBJ1-2
clone size: .

CDR3 DNA: TGTGCCAGCAGCTCCACAGGGTCCGGCTACACCTTC
CDR3 protein: CASSSTGSGYTF
D gene: .
V gene: TRBV12-3/TRBV12-4
J gene: TRBJ1-2
clone size: .

CDR3 DNA: TGTGCCATCAGTGCAGGGGTTGCGGCAGGGATATCCTCTGGGGCCAACGTCCTGACTTTC
CDR3 protein: CAISAGVAAGISSGANVLTF
D gene: .
V gene: TRBV10-3
J gene: TRBJ2-6
clone size: .

CDR3 DNA: TGCGCCAGCAGCCCCTACACCGGGGAGCTGTTTTTT
CDR3 protein: CASSPYTGELFF
D gene: .
V gene: TRBV5-1
J gene: TRBJ2-2
clone size: .

CDR3 DNA: TGTGCCAGCAGCTTCATGAACACTGAAGCTTTCTTT
CDR3 protein: CASSFMNTEAFF
D gene: .
V gene: TRBV7-9
J gene: TRBJ1-1
clone size: once

CDR3 DNA: TGTGCCAGCAGCTTTAGCGGGGGCTACAATGAGCAGTTCTTC
CDR3 protein: CASSFSGGYNEQFF
D gene: TRBD2
V gene: TRBV7-2
J gene: TRBJ2-1
clone size: .

CDR3 DNA: TGTGCCACCAGCAAGTCCGCCCCGGGACAAGAGACCCAGTACTTC
CDR3 protein: CATSKSAPGQETQYF
D gene: .
V gene: TRBV15
J gene: TRBJ2-5
clone size: .

CDR3 DNA: TGTGCCAGCAGCTTAGCGACTAGCGGGGGGAGTGAGCAGTTCTTC
CDR3 protein: CASSLATSGGSEQFF
D gene: TRBD2
V gene: TRBV7-2
J gene: TRBJ2-1
clone size: .

CDR3 DNA: TGTGCCAGCAAACTGACAGGGGTCTATGGCTACACCTTC
CDR3 protein: CASKLTGVYGYTF
D gene: TRBD1
V gene: TRBV28
J gene: TRBJ1-2
clone size: .

CDR3 DNA: TGTGCCAGCAGCTCAACAGGGAGATCAGAGACCCAGTACTTC
CDR3 protein: CASSSTGRSETQYF
D gene: .
V gene: TRBV7-6
J gene: TRBJ2-5
clone size: .

CDR3 DNA: TGTGCCAGCAGTTCAACAGGGACTGAAGCTTTCTTT
CDR3 protein: CASSSTGTEAFF
D gene: .
V gene: TRBV6-5
J gene: TRBJ1-1
clone size: .

CDR3 DNA: TGTGCCAGCAGACCCCTAGCGGGGGGTTCCTACAATGAGCAGTTCTTC
CDR3 protein: CASRPLAGGSYNEQFF
D gene: TRBD2
V gene: TRBV2
J gene: TRBJ2-1
clone size: once

CDR3 DNA: TGTGCCAGCAGCTTACTAGCTGAAGCTTTCTTT
CDR3 protein: CASSLLAEAFF
D gene: .
V gene: TRBV7-2
J gene: TRBJ1-1
clone size: .

CDR3 DNA: TGCAGCGCTCGGACAGGGAGCAATCAGCCCCAGCATTTT
CDR3 protein: CSARTGSNQPQHF
D gene: TRBD1
V gene: TRBV29-1
J gene: TRBJ1-5
clone size: .

CDR3 DNA: TGTGCCAGCAGTGACACCCAGCGGGGGGGCCCCACAGATACGCAGTATTTT
CDR3 protein: CASSDTQRGGPTDTQYF
D gene: TRBD2
V gene: TRBV6-4
J gene: TRBJ2-3
clone size: .

CDR3 DNA: TGTGCCAGTAGTATTAATCCCTCTGGGGCCAACGTCCTGACTTTC
CDR3 protein: CASSINPSGANVLTF
D gene: .
V gene: TRBV19
J gene: TRBJ2-6
clone size: .

CDR3 DNA: TGTGCCAGCAGTGAACAGGCTGGGAACACTGAAGCTTTCTTT
CDR3 protein: CASSEQAGNTEAFF
D gene: .
V gene: TRBV2
J gene: TRBJ1-1
clone size: .

CDR3 DNA: TGTGCCAGAAGCTTTGACTTAGCGGGGATAAGCTCCTACGAGCAGTACTTC
CDR3 protein: CARSFDLAGISSYEQYF
D gene: .
V gene: TRBV7-5
J gene: TRBJ2-7
clone size: .

CDR3 DNA: TGTGCCAGCAACAAACTAAGCCCCGGGGAGCTGTTTTTT
CDR3 protein: CASNKLSPGELFF
D gene: .
V gene: TRBV7-9
J gene: TRBJ2-2
clone size: .

CDR3 DNA: TGTGCCAGCAGCGCCTACAGGGCCGGAAACACCATATATTTT
CDR3 protein: CASSAYRAGNTIYF
D gene: .
V gene: TRBV7-6
J gene: TRBJ1-3
clone size: .

CDR3 DNA: TGTGCCAGCTCCGAACTGGACAGGGTTTCTTACGAGCAGTACTTC
CDR3 protein: CASSELDRVSYEQYF
D gene: TRBD1
V gene: TRBV2
J gene: TRBJ2-7
clone size: few

CDR3 DNA: TGTGCCAGCAGTCAGGGACAGGTGAAGGAAAAACTGTTTTTT
CDR3 protein: CASSQGQVKEKLFF
D gene: TRBD1
V gene: TRBV6-6
J gene: TRBJ1-4
clone size: few

CDR3 DNA: TGTGCCACCAGCAGAGATCTGGGGAGAGCTGAAGCTTTCTTT
CDR3 protein: CATSRDLGRAEAFF
D gene: .
V gene: TRBV15
J gene: TRBJ1-1
clone size: .

CDR3 DNA: TGTGCCAGCAATCAGGACGGGGTGGGGATCGGGGAGCTGTTTTTT
CDR3 protein: CASNQDGVGIGELFF
D gene: .
V gene: TRBV2
J gene: TRBJ2-2
clone size: .